One and the same sample provided the 30 T cell receptor beta chains below, sequenced in a study of blood T cell repertoires in COVID-19. Produced via immunoSEQ multiplex PCR; TCRdb's table is partial and in-frame only. The sample contains approximately 240,000 clones, 70% to 90% of which appear only once. Sequencing input: peripheral blood. These receptors originate from a woman aged 40-49 years who had recovered from COVID-19.

The chain combines TRBV5-1 with TRBJ1-4, with D hard to call. The CDR3 is 13 amino acids. The germline V and J ends were trimmed by 1 base and 5 bases, with 6 bases remaining between them. The germline CDR1 and CDR2 sequences are SGHRS and YFSETQ. CDR3 sequence reads: CASSLTGNEKLFF. For the CDR3, the DNA is TGCGCCAGCAGCTTGACGGGGAATGAAAAACTGTTTTTT. The whole variable domain, remainder taken from reference TRBV5-1 and TRBJ1-4, is KAGVTQTPRYLIKTRGQQVTLSCSPISGHRSVSWYQQTPGQGLQFLFEYFSETQRNKGNFPGRFSGRQFSNSRSEMNVSTLELGDSALYLCASSLTGNEKLFFGSGTQLSVL.

This chain joins TRBV28 and TRBJ1-6; tentatively, D is TRBD1 (6 bases). Trimming stripped 3 bases from V and 5 bases from J, with 14 bases between. Germline V gene sequence: CDR1 MDHEN, CDR2 SYDVKM. This CDR3 is built from 16 residues. DNA of the CDR3: TGTGCCAGCAGTTTGCGAACAACAGGGAATAATTCACCCCTCCACTTT. Protein: CASSLRTTGNNSPLHF.

The V gene is TRBV18, the J gene TRBJ1-4, with 9 bases lining up with TRBD1. The CDR3 runs to 13 residues. The V gene's germline CDR1 is KGHSH and CDR2 LQKENI. The V and J ends lost 9 bases and 7 bases, in that order; junction bases with no gene match: 6. CDR3 in amino acids: CASSGQGSEKLFF. DNA for the CDR3: TGTGCCAGTTCTGGACAGGGGAGTGAAAAACTGTTTTTT.

This clone was observed a single time. V is TRBV7-2 and J is TRBJ1-1; 7 positions agree with TRBD1. Germline CDR1 SGHTA, CDR2 FQGNSA. The junction had 6 bases not matched to a gene; V was cut back by 5 bases and J by 0 bases. This CDR3 comprises 15 residues. The CDR3 reads CASSLSTGVNTEAFF. The CDR3 DNA follows: TGTGCCAGCAGCCTCTCCACAGGGGTGAACACTGAAGCTTTCTTT.

This chain joins TRBV4-3 and TRBJ1-5; no clear D gene. Germline V gene sequence: CDR1 LGHNA, CDR2 YSLEER. The CDR3 length is 16 residues. The V gene lost 0 bases and the J gene lost 0 bases, with 9 bases spanning the gap. The CDR3 region is CASSQEAGFSNQPQHF. DNA for the CDR3: TGCGCCAGCAGCCAAGAGGCGGGATTTAGCAATCAGCCCCAGCATTTT.

V is TRBV5-5 and J is TRBJ2-7; D might be TRBD1 (6 bases). With 0 bases removed from V and 12 bases from J, the gap between germline ends came to 13 bases. The CDR3 contains 12 residues. CDR1 SGHKS and CDR2 YYEKEE come from the germline V gene (reference sequence). This CDR3 is CASSLEAGRGYF. The DNA of the CDR3 is TGTGCCAGCAGCTTGGAGGCAGGCAGGGGGTACTTC. The full variable domain, in which reference TRBV5-5 and TRBJ2-7 provide the parts outside the CDR3, is DAGVTQSPTHLIKTRGQQVTLRCSPISGHKSVSWYQQVLGQGPQFIFQYYEKEERGRGNFPDRFSARQFPNYSSELNVNALLLGDSALYLCASSLEAGRGYFGPGTRLTVT.

This clone was counted a single time. The J gene is TRBJ2-7, the V gene TRBV6-1; TRBD1 aligns across 7 bases. Germline V gives CDR1 MNHNS, CDR2 SASEGT. With V trimmed by 0 bases and J by 2 bases, 10 bases remained unmatched. The CDR3 sequence is 17 residues long. The chain's CDR3 is CASSEALTGYQPYEQYF. The CDR3 nucleotides read TGTGCCAGCAGTGAAGCTTTGACAGGGTACCAACCCTACGAGCAGTACTTC.

The rearrangement links TRBV19 to TRBJ2-4, with D perhaps TRBD2 (6 bases). V was trimmed by 7 bases and J by 3 bases, leaving 19 bases between them. The CDR3 sequence is 16 residues long. The germline V gene has CDR1 LNHDA and CDR2 SQIVND (reference sequence). CDR3 sequence reads: CASTPTQGAGKNIQYF. The CDR3 nucleotides are TGTGCCAGTACCCCCACTCAGGGAGCGGGCAAAAACATTCAGTACTTC. Variable domain in full (rest from reference TRBV19 and TRBJ2-4): DGGITQSPKYLFRKEGQNVTLSCEQNLNHDAMYWYRQDPGQGLRLIYYSQIVNDFQKGDIAEGYSVSREKKESFPLTVTSAQKNPTAFYLCASTPTQGAGKNIQYFGAGTRLSVL.

The chain is built from TRBV7-2 and TRBJ2-1; 15 bases match TRBD2. After removal of 5 bases from V and 7 bases from J, the junction contained 9 bases not matched to a gene. This CDR3 contains 17 residues. Germline values: CDR1 SGHTA, CDR2 FQGNSA. CDR3 coding DNA: TGTGCCAGCAGCCCGGGAGGACTAGCGGGGGGGGAAAATGAGCAGTTCTTC. Its translation is CASSPGGLAGGENEQFF.

This clone was detected only once. The CDR3 coding sequence is TGTGCCATCAGTGAGTCGAATATTGGACAGGGGTTCCCCTCTGGGGCCAACGTCCTGACTTTC. Amino acids: CAISESNIGQGFPSGANVLTF. The V call is TRBV10-3, the J call TRBJ2-6; TRBD1 matches at 9 bases. CDR1 ENHRY and CDR2 SYGVKD come from the germline V gene. V lost 0 bases and J lost 0; bases outside the gene matches: 12. This CDR3 is 21 amino acids long.

This chain links TRBV7-2 with TRBJ2-7, with 7 bases aligning to TRBD2. There are 14 residues in the CDR3. V was clipped by 8 bases and J by 4 bases; unmatched bases: 11. The germline V gene encodes CDR1 SGHTA and CDR2 FQGNSA. This chain's CDR3 is CASAQRDGPYEQYF. The CDR3 DNA reads TGTGCCAGCGCCCAGCGGGACGGGCCTTACGAGCAGTACTTC. Combining the CDR3 with reference TRBV7-2 and TRBJ2-7 gives the whole variable domain GAGVSQSPSNKVTEKGKDVELRCDPISGHTALYWYRQSLGQGLEFLIYFQGNSAPDKSGLPSDRFSAERTGGSVSTLTIQRTQQEDSAVYLCASAQRDGPYEQYFGPGTRLTVT.

This sequence joins TRBV7-2 and TRBJ2-5; perhaps TRBD2 as D (5 bases). The CDR3 totals 15 residues. V was clipped by 0 bases and J by 4 bases, with 12 bases between them. Germline assignment: CDR1 SGHTA and CDR2 FQGNSA. CDR3 protein: CASSLAGAGGETQYF. The CDR3 coding sequence is TGTGCCAGCAGCTTAGCCGGTGCGGGTGGAGAGACCCAGTACTTC.

V is TRBV4-1 and J is TRBJ2-7; D perhaps matches TRBD2 (6 bases). The V end was cut by 1 base, the J end by 1 base, with 8 bases between. Germline V gene sequence: CDR1 MGHRA, CDR2 YSYEKL. The CDR3 sequence is 14 residues long. CDR3: CASSQGGVSYEQYF. As DNA, the CDR3 is TGCGCCAGCAGCCAAGGGGGGGTGTCCTACGAGCAGTACTTC.

This sequence joins TRBV7-8 and TRBJ2-1; a possible D gene is TRBD1 (6 bases). CDR3 size: 17 residues. Trimming stripped 2 bases from V and 8 bases from J, with 22 bases between. The germline CDR1 and CDR2 sequences are SGHVS and FQNEAQ. The CDR3 DNA reads as TGTGCCAGCAGCTTACCCTTCCCTCGCGGCCCAGGGGATGAGCAGTTCTTC. Translated, it gives CASSLPFPRGPGDEQFF.

The genes are TRBV5-4 and TRBJ2-1; 10 bases align to TRBD2. Germline V gives CDR1 SGHNT, CDR2 YYREEE (reference sequence). The CDR3 length is 16 residues. After removal of 0 bases from V and 5 bases from J, the junction contained 5 bases not matched to a gene. In DNA form, the CDR3 reads TGTGCCAGCAGCTTGGTTCCGGGACTAGCGAACAATGAGCAGTTCTTC. It encodes CASSLVPGLANNEQFF. Variable domain in full (rest from reference TRBV5-4 and TRBJ2-1): ETGVTQSPTHLIKTRGQQVTLRCSSQSGHNTVSWYQQALGQGPQFIFQYYREEENGRGNFPPRFSGLQFPNYSSELNVNALELDDSALYLCASSLVPGLANNEQFFGPGTRLTVL.

The chain uses TRBV5-6 and TRBJ2-7; 13 nucleotides match TRBD2. This CDR3 is 18 amino acids long. The trim removed 2 bases at V and 3 bases at J, leaving 11 bases unmatched. Germline CDR1 reads SGHDT; CDR2 reads YYEEEE. The CDR3 region has the DNA TGTGCCAGCAGCTTTCTGACTAGCGGGGGGCGGAGGGGCTACGAGCAGTACTTC. It is translated as CASSFLTSGGRRGYEQYF.

The gene calls are TRBV9 and TRBJ1-6; D is undetermined. The CDR3 covers 13 residues. The V gene lost 8 bases and the J gene lost 9 bases, with 15 bases spanning the gap. Germline V gene sequence: CDR1 SGDLS, CDR2 YYNGEE. CDR3 DNA: TGTGCCAGTAGTGCTGAGGGCACTTCACCCCTCCACTTT. Amino acids: CASSAEGTSPLHF. Drawing the rest from reference TRBV9 and TRBJ1-6, the complete variable domain is DSGVTQTPKHLITATGQRVTLRCSPRSGDLSVYWYQQSLDQGLQFLIQYYNGEERAKGNILERFSAQQFPDLHSELNLSSLELGDSALYFCASSAEGTSPLHFGNGTRLTVT.

V and J are TRBV27 and TRBJ1-4, with D uncertain. V lost 2 bases, J lost 3 bases, and 10 bases lay in between. This CDR3 is built from 15 residues. CDR1 and CDR2 from the germline V gene are MNHEY and SMNVEV (reference sequence). CDR3 DNA sequence: TGTGCCAGCAGTTTAGGGCAGATCTCTAATGAAAAACTGTTTTTT. Encoded protein: CASSLGQISNEKLFF.

The chain employs TRBV4-1 and TRBJ1-2, with 7 bases identical to TRBD1. The CDR3 totals 15 residues. J gave up 4 bases and V 4 bases, and 9 bases lay outside the gene matches. Germline assignment: CDR1 MGHRA and CDR2 YSYEKL. The CDR3 bases are TGCGCCAGCAGCCTACCGGGACAGCAATTCTATGGCTACACCTTC. This codes for CASSLPGQQFYGYTF.

The chain carries TRBV19 and TRBJ2-7; a weak D match, TRBD1 (7 bases). The V and J ends lost 5 bases and 3 bases respectively, with 14 bases between them. Germline V gene sequence: CDR1 LNHDA, CDR2 SQIVND (reference sequence). The CDR3 extends over 14 amino acids. The CDR3 reads CASSAAGGGYEQYF. As DNA, the CDR3 is TGTGCCAGTAGTGCCGCAGGGGGAGGCTACGAGCAGTACTTC.

V is TRBV29-1 and J is TRBJ1-2; a possible D gene is TRBD1 (6 bases). CDR1 is SQVTM and CDR2 is ANQGSEA in the germline V gene. V was clipped by 6 bases and J by 0 bases, with 11 bases between them. The CDR3 extends over 13 amino acids. The CDR3 region is CSVPGQSNYGYTF. The DNA for the CDR3 is TGCAGCGTCCCTGGACAGTCTAACTATGGCTACACCTTC.

The V gene is TRBV4-1, the J gene TRBJ2-1, with 9 positions matching TRBD1. Germline-derived CDR1 and CDR2 are MGHRA and YSYEKL. V gave up 4 bases and J gave up 9 bases; unmatched junction bases: 7. This CDR3 is built from 14 residues. The CDR3 DNA sequence: TGCGCCAGCAGCCCAGGACAGGGGAGCGGTGAGCAGTTCTTC. It translates to CASSPGQGSGEQFF.

The rearrangement uses TRBV6-1 and TRBJ1-3; D may be TRBD1 (5 bases). This CDR3 contains 15 residues. The germline V gene has CDR1 MNHNS and CDR2 SASEGT. Trimming removed 7 bases at V and 9 bases at J, with 22 bases between. The CDR3 DNA sequence: TGTGCCAGCATCGACTCCGGGACTCCCCGTCGCACCATATATTTT. This encodes CASIDSGTPRRTIYF.

The V call is TRBV19, the J call TRBJ2-6; D uncertain. V was cut by 5 bases and J by 0 bases, with 11 bases left in between. The CDR3 sequence is 16 residues long. CDR1 is LNHDA, CDR2 SQIVND, per germline (reference sequence). CDR3 DNA: TGTGCCAGTAGTCTCACAGCTCTCTCTGGGGCCAACGTCCTGACTTTC. It is translated as CASSLTALSGANVLTF. The entire variable domain, with the rest obtained from reference TRBV19 and TRBJ2-6, is as follows: DGGITQSPKYLFRKEGQNVTLSCEQNLNHDAMYWYRQDPGQGLRLIYYSQIVNDFQKGDIAEGYSVSREKKESFPLTVTSAQKNPTAFYLCASSLTALSGANVLTFGAGSRLTVL.

CDR3: CASSGAPREQYF. Here the CDR3 DNA reads TGTGCCAGCAGCGGGGCGCCGCGGGAGCAGTACTTC. The chain recombines TRBV11-2 with TRBJ2-7, with a possible D match to TRBD1 (5 bases). V was shortened by 5 bases and J by 7 bases, with 12 bases between the two germline ends. CDR3 size: 12 residues. Germline V gene sequence: CDR1 SGHAT, CDR2 FQNNGV.

The chain combines TRBV6-6 with TRBJ2-7, with 10 positions matching TRBD2. This CDR3 region has 15 residues. J was trimmed by 4 bases and V by 4 bases; bases with no gene match: 7. Germline CDR1 MNHNY, CDR2 SVGAGI (reference sequence). This CDR3 reads CASSSGTSVGYEQYF. The CDR3 DNA is TGTGCCAGCAGTTCCGGGACTAGCGTAGGTTACGAGCAGTACTTC.

The chain links TRBV7-9 to TRBJ2-7; 7 bases agree with TRBD2. Trimming removed 1 base from V and 12 bases from J; junction bases left unmatched: 6. Germline CDR1 reads SEHNR; CDR2 reads FQNEAQ (reference sequence). This CDR3 spans 12 amino acids. DNA of the CDR3: TGTGCCAGCAGCTTAGAAGTGGGGGAGGGGTACTTC. Translated, it gives CASSLEVGEGYF.

The chain carries TRBV19 and TRBJ2-7; 8 bases are a match to TRBD2. CDR1 LNHDA and CDR2 SQIVND come from the germline V gene (reference sequence). J lost 4 bases, V lost 4 bases, and 3 bases had no gene match. The CDR3 is 13 amino acids. The CDR3 here is CASSTAGGYEQYF. DNA of the CDR3: TGTGCCAGTAGTACCGCGGGGGGTTACGAGCAGTACTTC.

The table lists this clone with a count of one. The rearrangement uses TRBV4-2 and TRBJ1-5, with no clear D. With 2 bases removed from V and 2 bases from J, the gap between germline ends came to 16 bases. The CDR3 sequence is 17 residues long. Per germline, CDR1 LGHNA and CDR2 YNFKEQ. The CDR3 DNA reads TGTGCCAGCAGCCAATCCGTAAGGGAGTTAGGCAATCAGCCCCAGCATTTT. Its translation: CASSQSVRELGNQPQHF.

The chain links TRBV1 to TRBJ1-5; the D call TRBD1 from the table was never checked on the DNA. TRBV1 is an annotated pseudogene. CDR3 length: 20 residues. The CDR3 reads CTSSQDGFGDRVLLNQPQHF. Here the CDR3 DNA reads TGCACCAGCAGCCAAGATGGTTTCGGGGACAGGGTTCTTTTGAATCAGCCCCAGCATTTT.